This T cell receptor beta chain was sequenced for a study of shared clonotypes between healthy human individuals. Assay: immunoSEQ multiplex PCR; the TCRdb copy retains only in-frame clones and omits some. The sample includes over a million clones, around 97% of them seen just once. The CDR3 contains 14 residues. V was clipped by 7 bases and J by 7 bases, with 17 bases between them. Germline lookup yields CDR1 SNHLY and CDR2 FYNNEI. The study's findings and limits: Although depth was large, rarefaction showed that sequencing of the sorted subsets was incomplete.

On this clone itself: As yet, its antigen is unknown.

V usage is TRBV2 and J usage is TRBJ2-1; D may be TRBD2 (6 bases). Sequencing input: naive CD4+ T cells sorted from blood. Subset of the sample: CD45RA+ positively selected. The sequence was obtained from a man aged 25 to 40 in good health. The CDR3 is CASTLGGPRNEQFF. The CDR3, as DNA: TGTGCCAGCACTCTAGGAGGGCCAAGGAATGAGCAGTTCTTC.